This T cell receptor beta chain was recovered during a study of cytomegalovirus exposure and HLA in healthy donors. Study conclusions and caveats: Sequencing likely caused a cluster of highly shared sequence variants. Researchers reported that a few CMV-associated chains were confirmed in vitro as CMV antigen-specific. There were 150 to 200 TCR beta chains listed as cytomegalovirus-associated. Later examination showed HLA-associated TCR beta chains had greater clonal expansion than equally common others.

The PCR contained 60 Vbeta and 13 Jbeta primers. Clones were sequenced by immunoSEQ multiplex PCR, and TCRdb holds only the in-frame ones, with some missing. Recorded for this sample: tens of thousands of clones. The CDR3 totals 15 residues. The germline V gene encodes CDR1 LNHDA and CDR2 SQIVND (reference sequence). Trimming took 5 bases from V and 4 from J; bases not matched to a gene: 7. A remark on this clone: Its cognate antigen is unknown.

The genes are TRBV19 and TRBJ2-2, with 7 positions matching TRBD2. This receptor was obtained from a male donor in good health and CMV-seronegative. Sequences were obtained from PBMCs. The CDR3: CASSWRELLTGELFF. The CDR3, as DNA: TGTGCCAGTAGTTGGCGGGAGTTACTCACCGGGGAGCTGTTTTTT.